The 12 T cell receptor beta chains reported below all come from one sample, sequenced in a study of shared clonotypes between healthy human individuals. Here immunoSEQ multiplex PCR was the method, and the copy in TCRdb shows in-frame clones only, minus some. The table has some 690,000 clones, less than 95% seen once. The sequencing sample was made of memory CD8+ T cells from PBMCs. Specified subset: CD45RO+ cells pooled with CCR7-negative TemRA cells. These receptors originate from a man aged 18 to 30 in good health. Some clones in this sample may be carry-over from other donors' samples.

V usage is TRBV6-6 and J usage is TRBJ1-1; a weak D match, TRBD1 (6 bases). V dropped 3 bases and J dropped 2 bases, with 16 bases sitting between them. The CDR3 spans 16 residues. Germline CDR1 MNHNY, CDR2 SVGAGI (reference sequence). This CDR3 reads CASSYRSGVINTEAFF. The DNA of the CDR3 is TGTGCCAGCAGTTATCGTTCAGGGGTGATTAACACTGAAGCTTTCTTT.

This clone was found a few times. The chain carries TRBV6-5 and TRBJ1-1, with unresolved D. The length of the CDR3 is 13 residues. The V and J ends lost 2 bases and 6 bases respectively, with 10 bases between them. Germline V CDR1 and CDR2: MNHEY, SVGAGI. In nucleotides, the CDR3 is TGTGCCAGCAGTTACGCGGGGTCCTCTGAAGCTTTCTTT. It encodes CASSYAGSSEAFF.

V usage is TRBV19 and J usage is TRBJ1-5; TRBD1 aligns across 10 bases. Germline V gene sequence: CDR1 LNHDA, CDR2 SQIVND (reference sequence). There are 15 residues in the CDR3. V gave up 5 bases and J gave up 3 bases; unmatched junction bases: 4. For the CDR3, the DNA is TGTGCCAGTAGTGAAGGGACAGGGGACAATCAGCCCCAGCATTTT. Encoded protein: CASSEGTGDNQPQHF.

V is TRBV19 and J is TRBJ1-1; D is possibly TRBD1 (5 bases). The V end was cut by 3 bases, the J end by 4 bases, with 15 bases between. CDR1 and CDR2 from the germline V gene are LNHDA and SQIVND (reference sequence). CDR3 size: 15 residues. CDR3 DNA sequence: TGTGCCAGTAGTATGGGGCGGGGCGGATTCACTGAAGCTTTCTTT. It translates to CASSMGRGGFTEAFF.

The V call is TRBV9, the J call TRBJ1-4; perhaps TRBD1 as D (6 bases). Trimming stripped 3 bases from V and 8 bases from J, with 14 bases between. Germline CDR1 is SGDLS and CDR2 is YYNGEE. The CDR3 covers 14 residues. The CDR3 DNA reads as TGTGCCAGCAGCGCGGACAGTAGACGAGAAAAACTGTTTTTT. Protein sequence: CASSADSRREKLFF.

CDR3 amino acids: CASTRTPTSNEKLFF. CDR3 sequence (DNA): TGTGCCAGCACAAGGACCCCGACATCTAATGAAAAACTGTTTTTT. This chain connects TRBV27 to TRBJ1-4, with unresolved D. The CDR3 loop spans 15 amino acids. Germline loops: CDR1 MNHEY, CDR2 SMNVEV (reference sequence). V lost 7 bases to trimming and J lost 3 bases, with 15 bases between them. Drawing the rest from reference TRBV27 and TRBJ1-4, the complete variable domain is EAQVTQNPRYLITVTGKKLTVTCSQNMNHEYMSWYRQDPGLGLRQIYYSMNVEVTDKGDVPEGYKVSRKEKRNFPLILESPSPNQTSLYFCASTRTPTSNEKLFFGSGTQLSVL.

V usage is TRBV27 and J usage is TRBJ2-7; D ambiguous. With 0 bases removed from V and 2 bases from J, the gap between germline ends came to 14 bases. CDR1 MNHEY and CDR2 SMNVEV come from the germline V gene (reference sequence). The CDR3 consists of 16 residues. Here the CDR3 reads CASSLSWRITAYEQYF. In DNA form, the CDR3 reads TGTGCCAGCAGTTTATCGTGGCGGATCACCGCCTACGAGCAGTACTTC.

The chain combines TRBV27 with TRBJ2-7; D is perhaps TRBD2 (6 bases). The CDR3 spans 13 residues. Trimming stripped 2 bases from V and 7 bases from J, with 12 bases between. Germline CDR1 reads MNHEY; CDR2 reads SMNVEV (reference sequence). This CDR3 is CASSLRTAGEQYF. CDR3 DNA sequence: TGTGCCAGCAGTTTACGGACCGCGGGGGAGCAGTACTTC.

The chain links TRBV4-3 to TRBJ2-7; either TRBD1 or TRBD2 may supply D (5 bases each). Germline V CDR1 and CDR2: LGHNA, YSLEER. The CDR3 length is 14 residues. Trimming took 4 bases from V and 2 from J, leaving 12 bases between them. The CDR3 DNA is TGCGCCAGCAGCCCTGGGGACGGAACCTACGAGCAGTACTTC. This codes for CASSPGDGTYEQYF.

The gene calls are TRBV30 and TRBJ1-4, with D possibly TRBD1 on 6 matching bases. V was cut by 4 bases and J by 8 bases, with 20 bases left in between. The germline CDR1 and CDR2 sequences are GTSNPN and SVGIG (reference sequence). The CDR3 is 15 amino acids. CDR3 sequence reads: CAWTERQAQREKLFF. CDR3 DNA: TGTGCCTGGACAGAAAGACAGGCCCAAAGAGAAAAACTGTTTTTT.

The CDR3 nucleotides read TGTGCCAGCAGCCCCCCCGGGACTAGCTCCGGGGAGCTGTTTTTT. This encodes CASSPPGTSSGELFF. This chain links TRBV5-4 with TRBJ2-2; 9 positions match TRBD2. V lost 4 bases, J lost 6 bases, and 7 bases stayed unmatched. Germline CDR1 SGHNT, CDR2 YYREEE (reference sequence). The CDR3 spans 15 residues. Combining the CDR3 with reference TRBV5-4 and TRBJ2-2 gives the whole variable domain ETGVTQSPTHLIKTRGQQVTLRCSSQSGHNTVSWYQQALGQGPQFIFQYYREEENGRGNFPPRFSGLQFPNYSSELNVNALELDDSALYLCASSPPGTSSGELFFGEGSRLTVL.

The rearrangement uses TRBV10-1 and TRBJ2-3; D possibly corresponds to TRBD2 (5 bases). The CDR3 length is 14 residues. V was shortened by 9 bases and J by 0 bases, with 13 bases between the two germline ends. Germline CDR1 is WNHNN and CDR2 is SYGVQD (reference sequence). The CDR3 region has the DNA TGCGCCAGATCGGACTGGCAAAGCACAGATACGCAGTATTTT. Encoded protein: CARSDWQSTDTQYF.